This T cell receptor beta chain was documented in a study of OX40 agonist ivuxolimab in advanced cancers. The trim removed 0 bases at V and 8 bases at J, leaving 9 bases unmatched. The germline V gene encodes CDR1 GTSNPN and CDR2 SVGIG (reference sequence). The CDR3 totals 14 residues. Assay used: immunoSEQ multiplex PCR; TCRdb lists only in-frame clones, some missing. The sample consists of over 35,000 clones, 80% of them appearing once. J is TRBJ1-2 and V is TRBV30, with 7 positions matching TRBD1. This clonotype was sampled from an adult with an advanced solid tumor such as melanoma, head and neck, liver or kidney cancer. Source: CD4+ or CD8+ T cells sorted from blood, taken in a trial of the OX40 agonist ivuxolimab. The CDR3 DNA follows: TGTGCCTGGAGTGTACTGGGGCAGGGGGACGGCTACACCTTC. As protein: CAWSVLGQGDGYTF.